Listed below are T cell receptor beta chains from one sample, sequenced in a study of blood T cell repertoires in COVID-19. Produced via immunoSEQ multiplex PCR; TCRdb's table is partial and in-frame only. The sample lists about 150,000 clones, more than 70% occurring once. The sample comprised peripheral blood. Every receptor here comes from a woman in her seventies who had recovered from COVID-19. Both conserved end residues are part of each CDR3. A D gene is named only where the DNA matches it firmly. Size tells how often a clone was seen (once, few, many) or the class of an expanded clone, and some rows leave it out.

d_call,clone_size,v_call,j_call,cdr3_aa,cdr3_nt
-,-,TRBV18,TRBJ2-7,CASSPSAAGEQYF,TGTGCCAGCTCACCATCTGCCGCCGGCGAGCAGTACTTC
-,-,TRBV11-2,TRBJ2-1,CASKGAPSYNEQFF,TGTGCCAGCAAGGGAGCGCCCTCCTACAATGAGCAGTTCTTC
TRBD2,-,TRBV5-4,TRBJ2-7,CASSAAGGPSTDEQYF,TGTGCCAGCAGCGCCGCGGGAGGACCCTCGACCGACGAGCAGTACTTC
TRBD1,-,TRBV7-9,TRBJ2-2,CASSSNSQGRGQLFF,TGTGCCAGCAGCTCAAACTCACAGGGGCGCGGGCAGCTGTTTTTT
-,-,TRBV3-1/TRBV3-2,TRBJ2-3,CASSQGGGLPGADTQYF,TGTGCCAGCAGCCAAGGTGGTGGTCTTCCAGGGGCAGATACGCAGTATTTT
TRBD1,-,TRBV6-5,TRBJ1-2,CASRRQGPYYGYTF,TGTGCCAGCAGACGACAGGGGCCCTATTATGGCTACACCTTC
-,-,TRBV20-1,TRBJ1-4,CSAGGREKLFF,TGCAGTGCGGGGGGTCGAGAGAAACTGTTTTTT
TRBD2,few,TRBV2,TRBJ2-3,CASRRRLAGGTDTQYF,TGTGCCAGCAGGCGGAGGCTAGCGGGGGGCACAGATACGCAGTATTTT
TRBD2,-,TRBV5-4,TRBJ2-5,CASSLGDLAGGLETQYF,TGTGCCAGCAGCTTGGGGGATCTAGCGGGAGGTTTGGAGACCCAGTACTTC
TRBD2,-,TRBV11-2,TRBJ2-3,CASSLKWTSGRARDTQYF,TGTGCCAGCAGCTTGAAATGGACTAGCGGGAGGGCCCGGGATACGCAGTATTTT
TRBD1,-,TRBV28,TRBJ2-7,CASSSGQGYEQYF,TGTGCCAGCAGCTCGGGACAGGGCTACGAGCAGTACTTC
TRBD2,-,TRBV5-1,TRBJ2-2,CASRGSLAVAGELFF,TGCGCCAGCAGGGGGTCGCTAGCGGTGGCCGGGGAGCTGTTTTTT
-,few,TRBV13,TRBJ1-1,CASSLGTRVLTEAFF,TGTGCCAGCAGCTTAGGGACCCGGGTCCTCACTGAAGCTTTCTTT
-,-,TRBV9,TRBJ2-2,CASSPHLGQGNTGELFF,TGTGCCAGCAGCCCACACCTCGGGCAGGGGAACACCGGGGAGCTGTTTTTT
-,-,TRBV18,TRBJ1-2,CASSPRDGSLRGYTF,TGTGCCAGCTCACCACGAGATGGTTCGCTACGTGGCTACACCTTC
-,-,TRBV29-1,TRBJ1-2,CSVVPGSNYGYTF,TGCAGCGTTGTTCCAGGATCTAACTATGGCTACACCTTC
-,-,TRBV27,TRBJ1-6,CASTLKGPYGAPLHF,TGTGCCAGCACCCTAAAGGGGCCTTATGGGGCACCCCTCCACTTT